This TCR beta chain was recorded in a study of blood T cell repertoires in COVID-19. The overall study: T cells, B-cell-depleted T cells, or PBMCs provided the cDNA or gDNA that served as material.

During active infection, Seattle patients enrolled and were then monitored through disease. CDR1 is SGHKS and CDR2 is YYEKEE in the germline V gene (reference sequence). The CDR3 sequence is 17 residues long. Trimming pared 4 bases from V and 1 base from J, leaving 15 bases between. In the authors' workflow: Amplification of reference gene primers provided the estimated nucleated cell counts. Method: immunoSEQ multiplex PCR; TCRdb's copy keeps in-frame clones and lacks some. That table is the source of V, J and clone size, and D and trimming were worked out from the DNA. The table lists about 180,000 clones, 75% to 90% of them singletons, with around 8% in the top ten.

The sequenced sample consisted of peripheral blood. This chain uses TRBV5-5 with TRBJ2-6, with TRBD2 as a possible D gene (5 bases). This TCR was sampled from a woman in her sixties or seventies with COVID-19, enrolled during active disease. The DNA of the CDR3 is TGTGCCAGCAGCCCCGCTCCCTCGGGGTCTGGGGCCAACGTCCTGACTTTC. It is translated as CASSPAPSGSGANVLTF.